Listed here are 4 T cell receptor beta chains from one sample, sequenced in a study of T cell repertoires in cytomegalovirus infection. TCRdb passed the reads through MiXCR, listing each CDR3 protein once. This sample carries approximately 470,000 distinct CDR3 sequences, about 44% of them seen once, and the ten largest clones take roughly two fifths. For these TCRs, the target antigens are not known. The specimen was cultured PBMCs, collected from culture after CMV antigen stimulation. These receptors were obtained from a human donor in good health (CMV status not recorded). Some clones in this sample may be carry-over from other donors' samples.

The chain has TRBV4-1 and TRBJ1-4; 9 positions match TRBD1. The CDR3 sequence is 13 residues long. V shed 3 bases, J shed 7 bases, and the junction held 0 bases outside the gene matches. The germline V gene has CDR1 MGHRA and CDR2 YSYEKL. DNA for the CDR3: TGCGCCAGCAGCCAGACAGGGGGTGAAAAACTGTTTTTT. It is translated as CASSQTGGEKLFF.

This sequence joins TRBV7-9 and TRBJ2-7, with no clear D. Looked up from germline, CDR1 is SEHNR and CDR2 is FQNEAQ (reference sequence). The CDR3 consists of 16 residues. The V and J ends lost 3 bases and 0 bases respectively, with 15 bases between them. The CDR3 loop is CASSLGFRLSSYEQYF. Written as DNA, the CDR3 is TGTGCCAGCAGCTTGGGGTTCAGATTAAGCTCCTACGAGCAGTACTTC.

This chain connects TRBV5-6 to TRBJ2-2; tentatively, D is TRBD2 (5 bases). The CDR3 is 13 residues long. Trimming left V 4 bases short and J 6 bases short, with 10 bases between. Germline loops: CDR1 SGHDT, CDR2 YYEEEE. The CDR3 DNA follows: TGTGCCAGCAGCGTCGCGGGTCCCGGGGAGCTGTTTTTT. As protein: CASSVAGPGELFF.

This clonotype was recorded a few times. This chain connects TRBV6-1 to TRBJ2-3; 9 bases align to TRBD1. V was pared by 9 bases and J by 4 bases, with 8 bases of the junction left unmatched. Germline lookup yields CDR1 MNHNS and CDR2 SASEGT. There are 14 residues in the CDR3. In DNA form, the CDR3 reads TGTGCCAGTACACGACAGGGGGACGCAGATACGCAGTATTTT. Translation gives CASTRQGDADTQYF.